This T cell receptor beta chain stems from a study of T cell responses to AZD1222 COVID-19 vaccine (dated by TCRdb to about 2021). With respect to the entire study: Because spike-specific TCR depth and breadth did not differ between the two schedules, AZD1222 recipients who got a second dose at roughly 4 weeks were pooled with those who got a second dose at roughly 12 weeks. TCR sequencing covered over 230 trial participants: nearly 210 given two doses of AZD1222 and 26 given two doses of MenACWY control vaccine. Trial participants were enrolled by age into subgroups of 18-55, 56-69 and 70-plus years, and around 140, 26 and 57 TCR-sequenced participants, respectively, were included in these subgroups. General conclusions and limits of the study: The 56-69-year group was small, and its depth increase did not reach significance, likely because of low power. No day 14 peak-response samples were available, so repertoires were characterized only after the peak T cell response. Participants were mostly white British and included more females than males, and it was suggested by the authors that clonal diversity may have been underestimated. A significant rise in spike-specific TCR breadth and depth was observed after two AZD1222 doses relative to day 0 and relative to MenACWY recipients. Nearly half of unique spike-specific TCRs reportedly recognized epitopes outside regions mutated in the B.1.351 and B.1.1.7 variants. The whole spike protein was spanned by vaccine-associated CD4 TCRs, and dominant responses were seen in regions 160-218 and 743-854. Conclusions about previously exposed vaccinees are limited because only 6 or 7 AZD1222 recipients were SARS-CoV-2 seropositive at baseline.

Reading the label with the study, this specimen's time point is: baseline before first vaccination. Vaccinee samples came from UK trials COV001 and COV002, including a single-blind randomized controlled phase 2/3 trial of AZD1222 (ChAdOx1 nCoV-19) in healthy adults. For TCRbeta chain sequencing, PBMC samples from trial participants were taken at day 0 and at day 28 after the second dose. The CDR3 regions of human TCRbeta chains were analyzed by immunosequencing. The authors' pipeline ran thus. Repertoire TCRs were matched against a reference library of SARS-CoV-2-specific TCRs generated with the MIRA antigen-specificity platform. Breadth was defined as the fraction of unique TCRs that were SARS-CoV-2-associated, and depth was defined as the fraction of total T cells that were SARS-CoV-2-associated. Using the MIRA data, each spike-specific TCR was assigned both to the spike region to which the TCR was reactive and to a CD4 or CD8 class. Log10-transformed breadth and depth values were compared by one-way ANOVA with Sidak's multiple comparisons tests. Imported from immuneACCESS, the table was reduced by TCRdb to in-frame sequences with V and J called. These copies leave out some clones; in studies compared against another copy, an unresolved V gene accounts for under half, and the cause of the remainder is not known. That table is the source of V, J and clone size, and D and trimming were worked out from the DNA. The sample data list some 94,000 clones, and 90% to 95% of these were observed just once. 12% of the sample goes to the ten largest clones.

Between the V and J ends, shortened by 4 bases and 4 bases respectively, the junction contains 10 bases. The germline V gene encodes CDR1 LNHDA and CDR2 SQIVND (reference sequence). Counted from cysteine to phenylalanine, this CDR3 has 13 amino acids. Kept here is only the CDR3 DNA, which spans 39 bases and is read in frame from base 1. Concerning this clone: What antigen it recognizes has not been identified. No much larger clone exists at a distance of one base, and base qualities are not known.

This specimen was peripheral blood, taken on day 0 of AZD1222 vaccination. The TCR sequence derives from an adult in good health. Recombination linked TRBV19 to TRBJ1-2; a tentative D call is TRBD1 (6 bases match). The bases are TGTGCCAGTAGTACACAGGGAACCTATGGCTACACCTTC. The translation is CASSTQGTYGYTF.